This T cell receptor (beta chain) was retrieved from a study of Graves' ophthalmopathy and Graves' hyperthyroidism. Scientists amplified the TCR beta CDR3 regions from RNA transcripts. First-round RT-PCR with HTBI primers preceded a second-round multiplex PCR. TCRdb reanalysed the multiplex PCR reads using MiXCR and keeps one entry per CDR3 protein. Seen here are around 1,200,000 distinct CDR3 sequences, approximately 35% observed once, and the top ten hold approximately 10%. In the case of this clonotype: Compared with germline, one end of the junction differs, possibly owing to a read error.

The germline CDR1 and CDR2 sequences are SGHRS and YFSETQ. This CDR3 has 13 residues. The receptor was isolated from an adult man with Graves' hyperthyroidism. Sequenced material: peripheral blood or thyroid tissue (not recorded which). The J gene is TRBJ2-2, the V gene TRBV5-1; no definite D call. CDR3 coding DNA: TGTGCCAGCACGAATGCGAACACTGGGGAGCTGTTTTTT. Translating gives CASTNANTGELFF.